The T cell receptor beta chain under discussion was sequenced for a study of cytomegalovirus exposure and HLA in healthy donors. Study at large: The study's early data release held roughly 91 million unique TCRs from HLA-typed donors.

As regards this clone: Its target is not known.

PCR was performed using 60 Vbeta and 13 Jbeta primers. The authors' processing: Tens of millions of unique TCR beta chains, approximately 11 million of them shared, were counted by a later analysis. TCRdb keeps only in-frame clones here, not all; method: immunoSEQ multiplex PCR. V, J and clone size reflect that table, while D and trimming were determined from the DNA. The table records roughly 230,000 clones, around 78% of them present only once. Germline CDR1 and CDR2: SNHLY and FYNNEI. CDR3 length equals 14 residues. Study-level points and caveats: TCR beta chains associated with HLA were, in a later analysis, more clonally expanded than equally common others.

The chain links TRBV2 to TRBJ2-1; TRBD2 matches at 9 bases. The TCR originated in a boy younger than 18 in good health and CMV-seronegative. Sample: PBMCs. The CDR3 DNA sequence: TGTGCAGGATCGCGGGAGGGCCTAGGAAATGAGCAGTTCTTC. This gives the protein CAGSREGLGNEQFF.